This TCR beta chain was sequenced for a study of OX40 agonist ivuxolimab in advanced cancers. Study overall: Around 40% of patients had received prior checkpoint inhibitor therapy. Findings and limits, study-wide: Clonal expansion from baseline to week 6 occurred in both CD4+ and CD8+ T cells. Also showing low normalized T-cell clonal expansion were some of the nonresponders. Among the least clonally expanded were partial responders at 0.1-3.0 mg/kg.

A remark on this clone: What it recognizes is unknown.

CDR1 MNHEY and CDR2 SVGAGI come from the germline V gene. Trimming cost V 6 bases and J 10 bases, with 15 bases left between them. This CDR3 contains 13 residues. The data were produced by immunoSEQ multiplex PCR, yet TCRdb's version contains in-frame clones alone and is incomplete. The profile covers 64,000 or so clones, with roughly 84% appearing a single time and less than 0.9% taken by the ten largest. The TCR comes from an adult with an advanced solid tumor such as melanoma, head and neck, liver or kidney cancer. The sequencing here drew on CD4+ or CD8+ T cells sorted from blood, taken in a trial of the OX40 agonist ivuxolimab. The rearrangement links TRBV6-5 to TRBJ1-4; D not resolved. The CDR3 spells CASSPVRGGKLFF. The CDR3 nucleotides read TGTGCCAGCAGCCCCGTCCGGGGTGGAAAACTGTTTTTT.